Each of the 28 T cell receptor beta chains below was sequenced from the same sample in a study of shared clonotypes between healthy human individuals. Positively selected for CCR7, the CD45RO-negative cells used as naive CD8 cells excluded terminally differentiated effector memory CD45RA+ cells. Assay: immunoSEQ multiplex PCR; the TCRdb copy retains only in-frame clones and omits some. The table includes about 2.1 million clones, 93% detected once. What was sequenced was naive CD8+ T cells from PBMCs. These receptors all stem from a young man in good health. Some clones in this sample may be carry-over from other donors' samples.

This chain joins TRBV27 and TRBJ2-7; 8 bases are shared with TRBD2. J was trimmed by 3 bases and V by 3 bases; bases with no gene match: 10. From germline, CDR1 is MNHEY and CDR2 SMNVEV (reference sequence). The CDR3 runs to 16 residues. The CDR3 coding sequence is TGTGCCAGCAGTTTGTCCGAGCGGGAGATTATCTACGAGCAGTACTTC. Translating it yields CASSLSEREIIYEQYF.

The rearrangement uses TRBV28 and TRBJ2-7; D not certain. This CDR3 is 13 amino acids long. V lost 3 bases to trimming and J lost 7 bases, with 13 bases between them. Germline V gene sequence: CDR1 MDHEN, CDR2 SYDVKM. The CDR3 region has the DNA TGTGCCAGCAGTTTGGTGGGGTTGGAGGAGCAGTACTTC. Amino acid sequence: CASSLVGLEEQYF.

V and J are TRBV9 and TRBJ2-5, with D possibly being TRBD1 or TRBD2 (5 bases each). Trimming pared 0 bases from V and 9 bases from J, leaving 15 bases between. This CDR3 is 14 amino acids long. Per the germline V gene, CDR1 is SGDLS and CDR2 is YYNGEE. The CDR3, as DNA: TGTGCCAGCAGCGTAGGGGACCAGGTGGGCCCCCAGTACTTC. Translating it yields CASSVGDQVGPQYF.

This chain joins TRBV5-1 and TRBJ2-5; D not certain. Deletions cut 0 bases from V and 1 base from J, with 7 bases between. The CDR3 consists of 14 residues. CDR1 and CDR2 from the germline V gene are SGHRS and YFSETQ. The CDR3 region is CASSLERPQETQYF. DNA for the CDR3: TGCGCCAGCAGCTTGGAGAGGCCCCAAGAGACCCAGTACTTC.

This rearrangement joins TRBV19 to TRBJ2-2; no clear D gene. Germline lookup yields CDR1 LNHDA and CDR2 SQIVND (reference sequence). This CDR3 has 11 residues. V gave up 6 bases and J gave up 6 bases, with 5 bases separating them. CDR3 nucleotides: TGTGCCAGTAGGCGGTCCGGGGAGCTGTTTTTT. It translates to CASRRSGELFF.

V gene TRBV5-4 combines with J gene TRBJ1-2; 7 bases fit TRBD1. Germline lookup yields CDR1 SGHNT and CDR2 YYREEE (reference sequence). This CDR3 has 14 residues. After removal of 2 bases from V and 6 bases from J, the junction contained 7 bases not matched to a gene. The CDR3 protein is CASSFRGGSDGYTF. CDR3 DNA sequence: TGTGCCAGCAGCTTTAGAGGGGGCTCCGATGGCTACACCTTC.

This chain links TRBV15 with TRBJ2-7, with unresolved D. Germline-derived CDR1 and CDR2 are LNHNV and YYDKDF (reference sequence). This CDR3 has 15 residues. V dropped 0 bases and J dropped 3 bases, with 12 bases sitting between them. This CDR3 reads CATSRDRAQYYEQYF. The CDR3 bases are TGTGCCACCAGCAGAGATCGGGCGCAGTACTACGAGCAGTACTTC.

The chain uses TRBV6-4 and TRBJ2-1; 8 positions match TRBD2. CDR3 size: 15 residues. V dropped 3 bases and J dropped 5; count of bases not matched to a gene: 6. CDR1 MRHNA and CDR2 SNTAGT come from the germline V gene. The CDR3 sequence is CASSEPTSAHNEQFF. The CDR3 coding sequence is TGTGCCAGCAGTGAACCGACTAGCGCCCACAATGAGCAGTTCTTC.

This chain connects TRBV7-2 to TRBJ2-1; TRBD2 might be the D (6 bases). This CDR3 spans 17 amino acids. Looked up from germline, CDR1 is SGHTA and CDR2 is FQGNSA. The V and J ends lost 2 bases and 0 bases respectively, with 14 bases between them. The CDR3 DNA reads as TGTGCCAGCAGCTTATTCTCCGTCGGGGGCTCCTACAATGAGCAGTTCTTC. Protein product: CASSLFSVGGSYNEQFF.

This clone was detected only once. This rearrangement joins TRBV7-9 to TRBJ2-7; the match to TRBD2 covers 15 bases. This CDR3 has 17 residues. Germline loops: CDR1 SEHNR, CDR2 FQNEAQ (reference sequence). The V gene end was trimmed by 5 bases and the J gene end by 4 bases; junction bases not matched to a gene: 9. For the CDR3, the DNA is TGTGCCAGCAGCACTCATACGGGACTAGCGGGAGGATACGAGCAGTACTTC. It translates to CASSTHTGLAGGYEQYF. Filled out from reference TRBV7-9 and TRBJ2-7, the complete variable domain reads DTGVSQNPRHKITKRGQNVTFRCDPISEHNRLYWYRQTLGQGPEFLTYFQNEAQLEKSRLLSDRFSAERPKGSFSTLEIQRTEQGDSAMYLCASSTHTGLAGGYEQYFGPGTRLTVT.

In the case of this clone: Other nucleotide sequences in the sample specify the same CDR3. The chain joins TRBV7-9 to TRBJ2-1; D remains ambiguous. Deletions cut 1 base from V and 7 bases from J, with 5 bases between. This CDR3 region has 12 residues. CDR1 SEHNR and CDR2 FQNEAQ come from the germline V gene (reference sequence). The DNA of the CDR3 is TGTGCCAGCAGCTTAGAAGGAAATGAGCAGTTCTTC. Translated, it gives CASSLEGNEQFF.

The chain recombines TRBV19 with TRBJ1-5; D uncertain. The CDR3 length is 13 residues. V lost 7 bases and J 5 bases, leaving 12 bases between the germline ends. CDR1 and CDR2 from the germline V gene are LNHDA and SQIVND (reference sequence). This CDR3 is CASKSLFDQPQHF. The CDR3 bases are TGTGCCAGTAAAAGCCTTTTCGATCAGCCCCAGCATTTT.

The chain links TRBV10-3 to TRBJ1-4; no firm D call. V dropped 3 bases and J dropped 11 bases, with 22 bases sitting between them. The CDR3 has 16 amino acids. Germline lookup yields CDR1 ENHRY and CDR2 SYGVKD. The CDR3, as DNA: TGTGCCATCAGTGAAAAACAAGGCCAATTACCTCCCAAACTGTTTTTT. Protein product: CAISEKQGQLPPKLFF.

The rearrangement joins TRBV4-3 to TRBJ2-2, with 8 bases that match TRBD2. The trim removed 3 bases at V and 2 bases at J, leaving 8 bases unmatched. Germline V gene data show CDR1 as LGHNA and CDR2 as YSLEER. The CDR3 loop spans 17 amino acids. The CDR3 region has the DNA TGCGCCAGCAGCCAGGGTTTCAGCGGGAGCAACACCGGGGAGCTGTTTTTT. Amino acids: CASSQGFSGSNTGELFF.

This clone was counted once. The chain carries TRBV11-2 and TRBJ2-1; 7 bases line up with TRBD2. The junction had 10 bases not matched to a gene; V was cut back by 5 bases and J by 3 bases. CDR3 length: 16 residues. The germline V gene encodes CDR1 SGHAT and CDR2 FQNNGV. The CDR3 coding sequence is TGTGCCAGCAGCATCGCGAAGCGGGGCTACTACAATGAGCAGTTCTTC. It yields the protein CASSIAKRGYYNEQFF.

V and J are TRBV5-4 and TRBJ2-3, with D perhaps TRBD1 or TRBD2 (5 bases each). Germline V gene lookup returns CDR1 SGHNT and CDR2 YYREEE (reference sequence). Trimming removed 4 bases at V and 3 bases at J, with 9 bases between. The CDR3 is 13 amino acids. The CDR3 here is CASSDGATDTQYF. CDR3 in DNA: TGTGCCAGCAGCGACGGGGCGACAGATACGCAGTATTTT.

V usage is TRBV5-6 and J usage is TRBJ2-5, with 8 positions matching TRBD1. J lost 0 bases, V lost 4 bases, and 14 bases had no gene match. The CDR3 contains 18 residues. Germline CDR1 SGHDT, CDR2 YYEEEE. The CDR3 sequence is CASSRMDNPDRDQETQYF. As DNA, the CDR3 is TGTGCCAGCAGCCGGATGGATAATCCGGACAGGGACCAAGAGACCCAGTACTTC. The full variable domain, in which reference TRBV5-6 and TRBJ2-5 provide the parts outside the CDR3, is DAGVTQSPTHLIKTRGQQVTLRCSPKSGHDTVSWYQQALGQGPQFIFQYYEEEERQRGNFPDRFSGHQFPNYSSELNVNALLLGDSALYLCASSRMDNPDRDQETQYFGPGTRLLVL.

This chain links TRBV19 with TRBJ1-1; weak D call: TRBD1 (6 bases). The V and J ends lost 10 bases and 3 bases respectively, with 15 bases between them. The CDR3 is 13 amino acids. Germline CDR1 is LNHDA and CDR2 is SQIVND (reference sequence). DNA of the CDR3: TGTGCCACCTCTATGGGGGCCTACACTGAAGCTTTCTTT. As protein: CATSMGAYTEAFF.

The chain's CDR3 is CAWGGTVYEQYF. The CDR3 DNA reads TGTGCCTGGGGCGGGACAGTCTACGAGCAGTACTTC. The J gene is TRBJ2-7, the V gene TRBV30; the D gene is possibly TRBD1 (7 bases). CDR1 GTSNPN and CDR2 SVGIG come from the germline V gene (reference sequence). V was cut by 5 bases and J by 3 bases, with 11 bases left in between. The CDR3 is 12 amino acids.

The chain combines TRBV5-1 with TRBJ2-7; 7 nucleotides align to TRBD2. Germline loops: CDR1 SGHRS, CDR2 YFSETQ. The trim removed 1 base at V and 0 bases at J, leaving 4 bases unmatched. CDR3 length: 15 amino acids. The CDR3 loop reads CASSLSRGSSYEQYF. The CDR3 bases are TGCGCCAGCAGCTTGTCTCGCGGGAGCTCCTACGAGCAGTACTTC. Complete variable domain (other parts from reference TRBV5-1 and TRBJ2-7): KAGVTQTPRYLIKTRGQQVTLSCSPISGHRSVSWYQQTPGQGLQFLFEYFSETQRNKGNFPGRFSGRQFSNSRSEMNVSTLELGDSALYLCASSLSRGSSYEQYFGPGTRLTVT.

This clone was observed once. The chain links TRBV4-1 to TRBJ1-4, with 8 nucleotides matching TRBD1. CDR1 is MGHRA, CDR2 YSYEKL, per germline. Unmatched junction bases numbered 10, after V lost 4 bases and J lost 6 bases. The CDR3 spans 16 residues. The chain's CDR3 is CASSPIGQGIDEKLFF. Written as DNA, the CDR3 is TGCGCCAGCAGCCCGATCGGACAGGGTATAGATGAAAAACTGTTTTTT.

CDR3: CASSFPGTGDGYTF. The DNA for the CDR3 is TGTGCCAGCAGCTTTCCCGGGACAGGGGATGGCTACACCTTC. This rearrangement joins TRBV11-2 to TRBJ1-2, with 10 bases lining up with TRBD1. The CDR3 is made up of 14 amino acids. Germline CDR1 is SGHAT and CDR2 is FQNNGV. Trimming at V came to 3 bases and at J to 6 bases, leaving 4 bases not matched to a gene.

V and J are TRBV10-3 and TRBJ2-7; 12 nucleotides line up with TRBD1. CDR1 ENHRY and CDR2 SYGVKD come from the germline V gene. The V gene end was trimmed by 6 bases and the J gene end by 0 bases; junction bases not matched to a gene: 12. The CDR3 length is 18 residues. The CDR3, as DNA: TGTGCCATCAGCAAAACCGGGACAGGGGGCCGGGCCTCCTACGAGCAGTACTTC. Protein: CAISKTGTGGRASYEQYF.

The J gene is TRBJ1-5, the V gene TRBV7-6, with 9 positions matching TRBD1. The CDR3 covers 16 residues. The V gene end was trimmed by 3 bases and the J gene end by 3 bases; junction bases not matched to a gene: 6. CDR1 and CDR2 from the germline V gene are SGHVS and FNYEAQ. CDR3: CASSLGTGGNNQPQHF. The CDR3 bases are TGTGCCAGCAGCTTGGGAACAGGGGGCAACAATCAGCCCCAGCATTTT.

This chain connects TRBV7-9 to TRBJ2-7; 8 bases line up with TRBD2. Germline CDR1 is SEHNR and CDR2 is FQNEAQ (reference sequence). This CDR3 spans 12 amino acids. The V gene end was trimmed by 7 bases and the J gene end by 6 bases; junction bases not matched to a gene: 5. CDR3 nucleotide sequence: TGTGCCAGCAAGGGTAGCGGGGTCGAGCAGTACTTC. Protein product: CASKGSGVEQYF.

This chain links TRBV5-6 with TRBJ2-7, with 9 positions matching TRBD1. Germline CDR1 is SGHDT and CDR2 is YYEEEE. V was pared by 4 bases and J by 5 bases, with 4 bases of the junction left unmatched. This CDR3 spans 13 amino acids. CDR3 residues: CASSRDRVDEQYF. CDR3 DNA sequence: TGTGCCAGCAGCCGGGACAGGGTCGACGAGCAGTACTTC.

This chain connects TRBV9 to TRBJ2-3; perhaps TRBD2 as D (6 bases). The CDR3 loop spans 16 amino acids. Germline lookup yields CDR1 SGDLS and CDR2 YYNGEE. V was trimmed by 0 bases and J by 0 bases, leaving 11 bases between them. The CDR3 coding sequence is TGTGCCAGCAGCGTAGCGGGAGTGCGGAGCACAGATACGCAGTATTTT. This encodes CASSVAGVRSTDTQYF.

The gene calls are TRBV7-2 and TRBJ2-6; perhaps TRBD2 as D (5 bases). Germline-derived CDR1 and CDR2 are SGHTA and FQGNSA. The CDR3 contains 17 residues. Trimming cost V 7 bases and J 4 bases, with 20 bases left between them. The CDR3 coding sequence is TGTGCCAGCAACCCACCCAAGAGGGCGGACGGGGCCAACGTCCTGACTTTC. Protein: CASNPPKRADGANVLTF.